In this sample, the clone carrying this T cell receptor beta chain turned up a few times. Antigen: not known. A clone one base away is much larger, so this may be a read error. TCRdb independently ran MiXCR on the 5' RACE reads; one entry per CDR3 protein. The sample has fewer than 15,000 distinct CDR3 sequences, under 25% seen once; the top ten hold under 3.5%. Study-wide results and limits: Tumor memory CD4+ T cell TCR gene usage clustered with blood and lymph node memory CD4+ cells and lymph node naive CD4+ cells.

CD25-based Treg depletion was applied to purified naive CD4+ T cells. V was clipped by 2 bases and J by 8 bases, with 10 bases between them. The CDR3 spans 13 residues. Germline V lookup: CDR1 MNHEY, CDR2 SVGAGI. The sequenced sample consisted of naive CD4+ T cells sorted from blood. The subset here: naive CD4+ T cells, CD4+CD45RA+CD25-. This clonotype was sampled from a female donor with breast cancer. The chain uses TRBV6-5 and TRBJ2-4; D may be TRBD1 (6 bases). The DNA of the CDR3 is TGTGCCAGCAGTTACCGGTACAGGGACATTCAGTACTTC. Encoded protein: CASSYRYRDIQYF.